This TCR beta chain was captured by sequencing in a study of early T cells in non-severe SARS-CoV-2 infection. Study at large: Alpha and beta chains were unpaired, from unsorted whole-blood bulk RNA.

This clonotype was recorded a few times. Its specificity is unknown. Findings and caveats of the study: Lookups in VDJdb leaned toward anti-spike CD8 responses and missed private and CD4 specificities.

Germline loops: CDR1 SGHRS, CDR2 YFSETQ. The CDR3 covers 19 residues. V lost 6 bases, J lost 3 bases, and 19 bases stayed unmatched. The protocol attached unique molecular identifiers to individual cDNA molecules. TCRdb analysed the 5' RACE reads with MiXCR anew, one entry per CDR3 protein. This table has 60,000 to 75,000 distinct CDR3 sequences, over 10% appearing once. The sequence was collected from an adult who was a healthcare worker with PCR-confirmed SARS-CoV-2 infection or an uninfected control (not recorded which). Material: whole blood, obtained at baseline. This sequence joins TRBV5-1 and TRBJ2-3; 10 positions agree with TRBD2. CDR3 sequence: CASKRSGLRGLAETDTQYF. CDR3 coding DNA: TGCGCCAGCAAGCGGTCGGGCCTTCGCGGACTAGCGGAAACAGATACGCAGTATTTT.